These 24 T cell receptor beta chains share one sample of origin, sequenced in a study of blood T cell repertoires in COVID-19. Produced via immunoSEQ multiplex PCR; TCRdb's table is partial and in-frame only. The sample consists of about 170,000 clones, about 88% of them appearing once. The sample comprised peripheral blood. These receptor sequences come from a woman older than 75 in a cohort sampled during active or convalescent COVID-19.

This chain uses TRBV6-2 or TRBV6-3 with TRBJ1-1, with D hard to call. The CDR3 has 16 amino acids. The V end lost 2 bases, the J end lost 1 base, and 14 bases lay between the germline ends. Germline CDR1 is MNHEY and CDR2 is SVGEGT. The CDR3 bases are TGTGCCAGCAGTTACCCGCCCCGAGGGCGGAACACTGAAGCTTTCTTT. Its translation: CASSYPPRGRNTEAFF.

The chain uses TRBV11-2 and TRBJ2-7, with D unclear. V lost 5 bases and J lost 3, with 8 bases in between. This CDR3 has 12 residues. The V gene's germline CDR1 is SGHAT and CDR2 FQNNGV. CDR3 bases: TGTGCCAGCAGCCTACTAAACTACGAGCAGTACTTC. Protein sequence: CASSLLNYEQYF.

CDR3 coding DNA: TGTGCCAGCAGGTCCGGGACTAGCGGGGGGTCGGTTCAAGAGACCCAGTACTTC. This translates into CASRSGTSGGSVQETQYF. The chain joins TRBV7-9 to TRBJ2-5; 15 bases are a match to TRBD2. The CDR3 sequence is 18 residues long. Germline CDR1 is SEHNR and CDR2 is FQNEAQ (reference sequence). The junction had 10 bases not matched to a gene; V was cut back by 6 bases and J by 2 bases.

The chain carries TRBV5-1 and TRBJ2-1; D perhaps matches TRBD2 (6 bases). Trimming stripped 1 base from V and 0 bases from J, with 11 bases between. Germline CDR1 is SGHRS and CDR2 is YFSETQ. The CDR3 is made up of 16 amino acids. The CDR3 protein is CASSLTRGSSYNEQFF. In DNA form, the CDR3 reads TGCGCCAGCAGCTTGACTCGGGGGAGCTCCTACAATGAGCAGTTCTTC.

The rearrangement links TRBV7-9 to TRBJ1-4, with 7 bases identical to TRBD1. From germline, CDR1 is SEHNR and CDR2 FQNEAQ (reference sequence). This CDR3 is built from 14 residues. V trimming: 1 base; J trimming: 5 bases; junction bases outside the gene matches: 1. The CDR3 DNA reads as TGTGCCAGCAGCTTAGGCAGGGGGAATGAAAAACTGTTTTTT. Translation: CASSLGRGNEKLFF.

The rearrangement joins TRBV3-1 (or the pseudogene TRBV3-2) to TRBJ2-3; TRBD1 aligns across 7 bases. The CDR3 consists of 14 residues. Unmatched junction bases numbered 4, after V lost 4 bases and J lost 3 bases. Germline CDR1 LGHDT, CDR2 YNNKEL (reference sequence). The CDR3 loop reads CASSPQGLTDTQYF. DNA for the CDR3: TGTGCCAGCAGCCCACAGGGGTTGACAGATACGCAGTATTTT.

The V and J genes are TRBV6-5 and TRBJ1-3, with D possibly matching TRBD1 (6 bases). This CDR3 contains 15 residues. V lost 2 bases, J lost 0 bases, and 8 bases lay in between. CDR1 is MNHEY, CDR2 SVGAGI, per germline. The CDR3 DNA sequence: TGTGCCAGCAGTTACCTGGACAGCTCTGGAAACACCATATATTTT. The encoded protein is CASSYLDSSGNTIYF.

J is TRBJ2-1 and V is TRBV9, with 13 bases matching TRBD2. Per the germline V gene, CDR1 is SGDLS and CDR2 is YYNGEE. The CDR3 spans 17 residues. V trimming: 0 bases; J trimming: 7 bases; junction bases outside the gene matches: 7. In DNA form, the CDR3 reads TGTGCCAGCAGCGTAGCTACGGGACTAGCGGGGAGTAATGAGCAGTTCTTC. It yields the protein CASSVATGLAGSNEQFF.

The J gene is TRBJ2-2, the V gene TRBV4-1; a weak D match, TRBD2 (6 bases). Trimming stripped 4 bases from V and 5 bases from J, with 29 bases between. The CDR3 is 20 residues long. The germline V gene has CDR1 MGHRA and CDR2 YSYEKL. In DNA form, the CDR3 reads TGCGCCAGCAGCCGCGGCCCAGTGGGGAGGAAGCGCCAGAGAACCGGGGAGCTGTTTTTT. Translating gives CASSRGPVGRKRQRTGELFF.

The chain's CDR3 is CASSRLGSGQSYNEQFF. Written as DNA, the CDR3 is TGTGCCAGCAGTCGCTTGGGTTCGGGACAGTCCTACAATGAGCAGTTCTTC. The V gene is TRBV2, the J gene TRBJ2-1, with 7 bases matching TRBD1. Germline assignment: CDR1 SNHLY and CDR2 FYNNEI. The V segment lost 5 bases and the J segment 1 base; nucleotides outside the gene matches: 11. This CDR3 is 17 amino acids long.

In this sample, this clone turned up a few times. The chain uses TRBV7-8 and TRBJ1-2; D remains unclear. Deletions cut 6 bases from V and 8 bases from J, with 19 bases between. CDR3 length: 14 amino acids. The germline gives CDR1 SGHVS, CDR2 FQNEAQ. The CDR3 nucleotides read TGTGCCAGCAGTCCGGACGGACGGACGGGAGGCTACACCTTC. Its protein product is CASSPDGRTGGYTF.

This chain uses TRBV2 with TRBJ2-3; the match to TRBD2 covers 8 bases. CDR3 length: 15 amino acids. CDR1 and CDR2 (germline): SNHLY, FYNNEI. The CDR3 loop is CAAAGGGFSTDTQYF. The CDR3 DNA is TGTGCTGCCGCGGGGGGCGGATTTAGCACAGATACGCAGTATTTT. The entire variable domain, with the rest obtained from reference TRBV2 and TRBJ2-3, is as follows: EPEVTQTPSHQVTQMGQEVILRCVPISNHLYFYWYRQILGQKVEFLVSFYNNEISEKSEIFDDQFSVERPDGSNFTLKIRSTKLEDSAMYFCAAAGGGFSTDTQYFGPGTRLTVL.

CDR3 sequence reads: CASSPGFTSGKGNEQFF. The CDR3 DNA follows: TGTGCCAGCAGCCCAGGTTTTACTAGCGGGAAGGGGAATGAGCAGTTCTTC. The chain recombines TRBV3-1 (or the pseudogene TRBV3-2) with TRBJ2-1; TRBD2 matches at 10 bases. CDR3 size: 17 residues. V trimming: 4 bases; J trimming: 7 bases; junction bases outside the gene matches: 13. Per the germline V gene, CDR1 is LGHDT and CDR2 is YNNKEL (reference sequence).

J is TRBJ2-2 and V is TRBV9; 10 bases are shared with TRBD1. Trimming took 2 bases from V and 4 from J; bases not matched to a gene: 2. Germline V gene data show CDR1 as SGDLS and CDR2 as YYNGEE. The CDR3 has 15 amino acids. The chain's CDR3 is CASSVDRGSTGELFF. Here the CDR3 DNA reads TGTGCCAGCAGCGTGGACAGGGGGAGCACCGGGGAGCTGTTTTTT.

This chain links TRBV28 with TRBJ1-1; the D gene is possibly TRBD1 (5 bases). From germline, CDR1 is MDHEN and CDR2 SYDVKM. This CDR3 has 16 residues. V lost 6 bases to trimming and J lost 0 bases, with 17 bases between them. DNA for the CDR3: TGTGCCAGCAGACCTTTTGAACAGGCTCTGAACACTGAAGCTTTCTTT. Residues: CASRPFEQALNTEAFF.

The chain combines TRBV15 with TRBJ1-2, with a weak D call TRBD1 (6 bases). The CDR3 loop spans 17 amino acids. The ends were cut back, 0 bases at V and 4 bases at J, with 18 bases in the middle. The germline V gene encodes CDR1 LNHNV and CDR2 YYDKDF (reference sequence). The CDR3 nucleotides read TGTGCCACCAGCAGAGATCAAAGGACAGCCCAACTCTATGGCTACACCTTC. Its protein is CATSRDQRTAQLYGYTF.

The CDR3 loop is CSVEAPTGYQETQYF. As DNA, the CDR3 is TGCAGCGTTGAAGCCCCGACAGGGTACCAAGAGACCCAGTACTTC. J is TRBJ2-5 and V is TRBV29-1; 7 nucleotides agree with TRBD1. Germline values: CDR1 SQVTM, CDR2 ANQGSEA. Unmatched junction bases numbered 5, after V lost 1 base and J lost 0 bases. The CDR3 length is 15 residues.

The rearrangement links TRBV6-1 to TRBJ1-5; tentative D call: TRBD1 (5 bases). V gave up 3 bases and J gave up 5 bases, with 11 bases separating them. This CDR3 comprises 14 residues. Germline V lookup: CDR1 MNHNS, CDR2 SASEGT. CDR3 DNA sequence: TGTGCCAGCAGTGACGGGGGGTCCTATCAGCCCCAGCATTTT. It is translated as CASSDGGSYQPQHF.

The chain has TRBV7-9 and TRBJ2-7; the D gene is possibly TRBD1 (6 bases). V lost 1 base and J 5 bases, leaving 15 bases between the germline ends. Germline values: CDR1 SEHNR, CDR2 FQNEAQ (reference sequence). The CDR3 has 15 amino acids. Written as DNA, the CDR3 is TGTGCCAGCAGCTTAGGACAGGAGAGCCCCCACGAGCAGTACTTC. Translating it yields CASSLGQESPHEQYF.

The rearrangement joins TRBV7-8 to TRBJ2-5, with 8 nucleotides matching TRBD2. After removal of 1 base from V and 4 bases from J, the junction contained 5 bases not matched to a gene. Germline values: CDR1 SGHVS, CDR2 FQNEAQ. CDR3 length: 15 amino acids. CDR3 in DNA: TGTGCCAGCAGCTTAGGCGGGGGGTTGCCAGAGACCCAGTACTTC. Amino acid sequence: CASSLGGGLPETQYF.

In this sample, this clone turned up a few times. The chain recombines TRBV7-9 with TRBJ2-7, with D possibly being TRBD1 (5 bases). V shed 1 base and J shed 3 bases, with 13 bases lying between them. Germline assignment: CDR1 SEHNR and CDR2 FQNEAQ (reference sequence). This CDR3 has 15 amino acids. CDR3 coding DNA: TGTGCCAGCAGCTTAGGCCCACAGGTCAGCTACGAGCAGTACGTC. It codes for CASSLGPQVSYEQYV.

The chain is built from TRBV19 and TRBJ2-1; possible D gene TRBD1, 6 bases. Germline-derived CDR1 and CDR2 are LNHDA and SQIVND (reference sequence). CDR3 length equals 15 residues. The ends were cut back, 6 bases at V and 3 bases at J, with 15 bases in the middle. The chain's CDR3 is CASSPQGSYYNEQFF. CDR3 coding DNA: TGTGCCAGTAGCCCACAGGGTAGTTACTACAATGAGCAGTTCTTC. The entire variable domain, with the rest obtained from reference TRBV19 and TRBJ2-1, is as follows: DGGITQSPKYLFRKEGQNVTLSCEQNLNHDAMYWYRQDPGQGLRLIYYSQIVNDFQKGDIAEGYSVSREKKESFPLTVTSAQKNPTAFYLCASSPQGSYYNEQFFGPGTRLTVL.

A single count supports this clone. CDR3 sequence (DNA): TGTGCCAGTAGTATGTCCCGGGGTGGATATCAGCCCCAGCATTTT. Protein product: CASSMSRGGYQPQHF. The genes are TRBV19 and TRBJ1-5; no clear D gene. This CDR3 contains 15 residues. Germline values: CDR1 LNHDA, CDR2 SQIVND (reference sequence). V lost 3 bases to trimming and J lost 5 bases, with 14 bases between them.

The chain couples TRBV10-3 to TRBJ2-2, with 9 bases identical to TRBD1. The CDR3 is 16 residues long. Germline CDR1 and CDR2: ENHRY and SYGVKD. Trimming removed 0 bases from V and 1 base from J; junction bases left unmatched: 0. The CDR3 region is CAISESDRGNTGELFF. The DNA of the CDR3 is TGTGCCATCAGTGAGTCGGACAGGGGGAACACCGGGGAGCTGTTTTTT.